This T cell receptor (beta chain) was recorded in a study of OX40 agonist ivuxolimab in advanced cancers. Overall study: Ivuxolimab, an antibody acting as an agonist of OX40 (CD134), was used to treat patients. Previous treatment with anti-PD-1, anti-PD-L1 or anti-CTLA-4 therapy was allowed; 40% had received some. Every 2 weeks, patients received ivuxolimab intravenously, dosed at 0.01 to 10 mg/kg.

Sequencing was performed with immunoSEQ multiplex PCR; in TCRdb, only in-frame clones are kept and a portion is missing. The data contain fewer than 70,000 clones, roughly 90% of them singletons. Between the trimmed V and J ends, which lost 9 bases and 3 bases, there was a span of 11 bases. From germline, CDR1 is MNHEY and CDR2 SMNVEV (reference sequence). This CDR3 is built from 12 residues. Specimen: CD4+ or CD8+ T cells sorted from blood, collected in a trial of the OX40 agonist ivuxolimab. The sequence came from an adult with an advanced solid tumor such as melanoma, head and neck, liver or kidney cancer. The chain has TRBV27 and TRBJ1-1; a possible D gene is TRBD1 (6 bases). The CDR3 DNA reads TGTGCCAGTAGGGGGTTGTACACTGAAGCTTTCTTT. Its translation is CASRGLYTEAFF.